Listed below are T cell receptor beta chains from one sample, sequenced in a study of T cells in tuberculosis. Profiled with immunoSEQ multiplex PCR; TCRdb holds only in-frame clones, not every one. The repertoire holds just under 45,000 clones, about 95% seen once, with 1.5% to 2% in the top ten. Sequencing was carried out using PBMCs. These receptors were taken from a donor aged 5-35 years with latent tuberculosis or without tuberculosis infection. Some clones in this sample may be carry-over from other donors' samples. The CDR3 runs from the conserved cysteine through the conserved F or W. The D gene is left open where the match is weak. Not all rows give a size; the values are once, few, many and, for expanded clones, a class.

TRBV11-3,TRBJ2-2,-,-,TGTGCCAGCAGCTTAGAGGGGGCTGCCGGGGAGCTGTTTTTT,CASSLEGAAGELFF
TRBV9,TRBJ2-3,TRBD2,-,TGTGCCAGCAGCCGGGGGGAGCGGGGGTTCACAGATACGCAGTATTTT,CASSRGERGFTDTQYF
TRBV28,TRBJ2-7,-,-,TGTGCCAGCAGCCTAGGCCCGACAGTTGACTACGAGCAGTACTTC,CASSLGPTVDYEQYF
TRBV7-2,TRBJ2-7,-,-,TGTGCCAGCAGCCCCCCCGGGGGACGGTCCTACGAGCAGTACTTC,CASSPPGGRSYEQYF
TRBV10-3,TRBJ1-4,-,-,TGTGCCATCAGCGACCTCAGGGGAACTAATGAAAAACTGTTTTTT,CAISDLRGTNEKLFF
TRBV29-1,TRBJ2-6,TRBD2,-,TGCAGCGTTGAGGGACTAGCGGACGGCTCTGGGGCCAACGTCCTGACTTTC,CSVEGLADGSGANVLTF
TRBV5-1,TRBJ1-1,-,-,TGCGCCAGCAGCTTGGGGATAGGGGAAGGCACTGAAGCTTTCTTT,CASSLGIGEGTEAFF
TRBV5-1,TRBJ2-2,TRBD2,-,TGCGCCAGCAGCAACGCGGGAGGGCAGGGCGGGGAGCTGTTTTTT,CASSNAGGQGGELFF
TRBV5-6,TRBJ1-2,-,-,TGTGCCAGCAGCATCACAGGGATATTGGGCTACACCTTC,CASSITGILGYTF
TRBV2,TRBJ1-1,TRBD1,-,TGTGCCAGCAGTGAATATCTGACAGGGCACACTGAAGCTTTCTTT,CASSEYLTGHTEAFF
TRBV28,TRBJ2-1,-,-,TGTGCCAGCAGTTTATTGGGGCAGACTAGCTACAATGAGCAGTTCTTC,CASSLLGQTSYNEQFF
TRBV28,TRBJ1-2,TRBD1,-,TGTGCCGCAGAATTCCGGGACAGGGAGAGCTACACCTTC,CAAEFRDRESYTF
TRBV14,TRBJ2-5,-,-,TGTGCCAGCAGCCAAGTTCTCAGGGGCTCCCAGTACTTC,CASSQVLRGSQYF
TRBV18,TRBJ2-7,TRBD1,-,TGTGCCAGCTCAGGGACAGGGGAAGTCTACGAGCAGTACTTC,CASSGTGEVYEQYF
TRBV4-3,TRBJ1-3,-,-,TGCGCCAGCAGCCCATCCGGACAGAGCTCTGGAAACACCATATATTTT,CASSPSGQSSGNTIYF
TRBV7-3,TRBJ1-1,-,-,TGTGCCAGCAGCTTACGGCGAGGAGGGGACACTGAAGCTTTCTTT,CASSLRRGGDTEAFF
TRBV19,TRBJ2-3,TRBD2,-,TGTGCCAGTAGTCCAGAACTAGCGGGATTGGATACGCAGTATTTT,CASSPELAGLDTQYF
TRBV4-2,TRBJ1-5,TRBD1,-,TGTGCCAGCAGTCCAGAACAGGGGTTGGATCAGCCCCAGCATTTT,CASSPEQGLDQPQHF
TRBV19,TRBJ2-7,-,-,TGTGCCAGTAGTATAGATGCGGCGAGCTACGAGCAGTACTTC,CASSIDAASYEQYF
TRBV5-6,TRBJ2-5,TRBD1,-,TGTGCCAGCAGCTCCGGGGACAGGGTGGTCGAGACCCAGTACTTC,CASSSGDRVVETQYF
TRBV6-1,TRBJ2-4,TRBD1,-,TGTGCCAGCAGTGTAGGGACAGGGGGCAACATTCAGTACTTC,CASSVGTGGNIQYF
TRBV27,TRBJ2-7,-,once,TGTGCCAGCAGTCTCTCCTACTACGAGCAGTACTTC,CASSLSYYEQYF
TRBV5-4,TRBJ1-1,-,-,TGTGCCAGCAGCTTGGTCGGAGGACCGAACACTGAAGCTTTCTTT,CASSLVGGPNTEAFF
TRBV9,TRBJ2-2,TRBD2,-,TGTGCCAGCAGCGCAGACAGCGGGAGCGCTACCGGGGAGCTGTTTTTT,CASSADSGSATGELFF
TRBV7-2,TRBJ2-3,-,-,TGTGCCAGCAGCCGCTTAGCGGAGACAGATACGCAGTATTTT,CASSRLAETDTQYF
TRBV4-1,TRBJ2-5,-,-,TGCGCCAGCAGCCAAGATAGGGCGATAGCGGAATCGGGCGAGACCCAGTACTTC,CASSQDRAIAESGETQYF
TRBV5-6,TRBJ1-1,-,-,TGTGCCAGCAGCTTTCCAGGGTCGGGCTCTGAAGCTTTCTTT,CASSFPGSGSEAFF
TRBV9,TRBJ2-3,TRBD2,-,TGTGCCAGCAGCATCAATAGCGGGGGCACAGATACGCAGTATTTT,CASSINSGGTDTQYF
TRBV5-4,TRBJ2-1,TRBD1,-,TGTGCCAGCAGCTTGAGGGGGCCCCTAAATGAGCAGTTCTTC,CASSLRGPLNEQFF
TRBV5-6,TRBJ2-3,TRBD1,-,TGTGCCAGCAGCTTGGGGCAGGGGGCCCGGGATACGCAGTATTTT,CASSLGQGARDTQYF
TRBV25-1,TRBJ1-2,-,-,TGTGCCAGCAGTGAACAGGGAATCTATGGCTACACCTTC,CASSEQGIYGYTF
TRBV4-3,TRBJ2-3,-,-,TGCGCCAGCAGCCAAGACGCGGCGGGTACGCAGTATTTT,CASSQDAAGTQYF
TRBV7-7,TRBJ1-4,-,-,TGTGCCAGCAGCTTAAGCCCCGGGGGGAGCGAAAAACTGTTTTTT,CASSLSPGGSEKLFF
TRBV5-5,TRBJ1-3,TRBD1,-,TGTGCCAGCAGCTTCAAATTGGGGGGACAGGGAAACACCATATATTTT,CASSFKLGGQGNTIYF
TRBV27,TRBJ2-3,-,-,TGTGCCAGCAGCCCATGGCCCCCCGATACGCAGTATTTT,CASSPWPPDTQYF
TRBV5-5,TRBJ2-5,TRBD2,-,TGTGCCAGCCCCCCAGGGAGGGCCTGGAAGACCCAGTACTTC,CASPPGRAWKTQYF
TRBV27,TRBJ1-1,-,once,TGTGCCAGCAGTTTACGGGGTAGCACTGAAGCTTTCTTT,CASSLRGSTEAFF